Sequencing of this T cell receptor beta chain was carried out in a study of T cell responses to AZD1222 COVID-19 vaccine. About the research overall: Timing groups of about 4 and about 12 weeks for second doses were pooled. Study-level results: Regions left unmutated in variants are reportedly the target of nearly half of spike-specific TCRs.

This clone was seen a single time. Its antigen remains unknown. Produced via immunoSEQ multiplex PCR; TCRdb's table is partial and in-frame only. The sample includes about 110,000 clones, around 80% of them seen just once. This CDR3 has 13 residues. The germline V and J ends were trimmed by 0 bases and 6 bases, with 4 bases remaining between them. Germline V gives CDR1 SGHRS, CDR2 YFSETQ. Here the sequenced sample was peripheral blood, taken on day 0 of AZD1222 vaccination. This sequence joins TRBV5-1 and TRBJ1-6, with no clear D. This clonotype was obtained from an adult in good health. The CDR3 protein is CASSLESNSPLHF. In DNA, the CDR3 is TGCGCCAGCAGCTTGGAGTCTAATTCACCCCTCCACTTT.